This TCR beta chain was documented in a study of cytomegalovirus exposure and HLA in healthy donors listed by TCRdb under 2017. Study-wide context: According to an earlier analysis of 587 of the donors, about 179 million T cells yielded 117 million unique TCR beta sequences and approximately 280 Gb of sequence data. To predict cytomegalovirus infection status, the study combined high-throughput TCR immunosequencing, statistical association of individual TCRs with disease status, and machine learning. Donor age, sex, ethnicity and CMV serostatus were compiled alongside the repertoire data. Among the approximately 400 genotyped donors, around 79% belonged to the genetic ancestry cluster associated with self-reported Caucasian donors. Among some 400 genotyped donors of the cohort, an average of about 240,000 unique TCR beta nucleotide sequences was sequenced per donor, of which roughly 17% were non-productive. The study was designed to test whether signatures of past pathogen exposure could be identified by cataloging public T cell receptors. About 320 gigabases of sequencing data and approximately 85 million unique TCR sequences were included in an early release covering roughly 700 HLA-typed donors. To study patterns of TCR occurrence, a later analysis re-analyzed previously published TCR beta repertoires from around 660 donors and added high-resolution HLA genotyping. All discovery cohort repertoires had been generated using a single sequencing platform. The later analysis used no new phenotypic data to find candidate immune exposures, relying instead on TCR beta sequences and their occurrence across donors. Both class I and class II loci were covered by HLA typing, at four-digit resolution. An earlier analysis of fewer than 750 of the donors used high-throughput TCR beta sequencing to judge whether each TCR beta V gene segment behaved as functional or pseudogenic. Four to six DR-DQ haplotypes were handled as single units for association and clustering, since linkage in the cohort was strong. Genome-wide SNP genotypes for about three fifths of the 666 donors were used in a later genetic analysis, which treated that subset as a discovery cohort. The number of donors typed differed by locus, with roughly 629-640 for A, B, C, DRB1 and DQB1, roughly 520 for DQA1, 600 to 610 for DPA1, and some 470 for DPB1. Along with the approximately 620-subject first cohort, a separate validation cohort of over a hundred different subjects was used. The study profiled the T cell repertoires of fewer than 850 subjects by immunosequencing and related them to cytomegalovirus serostatus.

Here is what the overall study found, with its caveats: A further reported finding was that TCR beta sequences accurately predicted the HLA-A and HLA-B alleles for most subjects in the first cohort. In both the original and validation cohorts, the classifier was reported to diagnose cytomegalovirus status with high specificity and sensitivity. Most CMV-associated TCR beta chains appeared to be HLA-restricted in a later analysis, and the HLA associations seemed to be driven largely by CMV exposure. A later analysis found that HLA-associated TCR beta chains were more clonally expanded and had lower generation probabilities than equally common non-associated chains. An earlier analysis of around 540 of the donors showed that most TCR beta V segments appeared in productive rearrangements either about 87% or about 30% of the time, which broadly matched IMGT annotations. A later analysis reported that several top co-occurrence clusters appeared linked to parvovirus B19, influenza, CMV and Epstein-Barr virus. According to a later genetic analysis, donors in an Asian-associated ancestry cluster had fewer N-insertions in productive TCRs than the roughly 700-donor mean. Three of the identified cytomegalovirus-associated TCR beta chains were confirmed in vitro to be specific for cytomegalovirus antigens. HLA typing was unavailable for some donors at each locus, so association tests used only the typed subset. When HLA alleles, especially DR and DQ, strongly co-occurred, TCR associations were difficult to assign to individual alleles. The study gave a list of 150 to 200 TCR beta chains associated with cytomegalovirus. According to the authors, the approach could potentially be generalized to other disease states and immunological phenotypes. Presence/absence analyses assumed roughly uniform sequencing depth across donors, an assumption that may not hold. Some IMGT-functional V segments, including TRBV6-2 and TRBV6-3, could not be told apart with the 87-base-pair reads, so those segments were excluded. In this cohort, only TCR beta chains were sequenced, and detectable features were limited by the absence of alpha or paired-chain data. In a later genetic analysis, a missense DCLRE1C variant was associated with V-gene and J-gene trimming of TCR beta chains, and the association was replicated in an independent cohort. Immune exposure information for the cohort was limited to CMV serostatus. Linkage disequilibrium might explain the correlated functional status among segregating V segments, but an unknown experimental factor could not be ruled out. Across donors, most TCR sequences were observed very rarely, whereas some public TCRs were present in many individuals. Specific HLA alleles were associated with more than 15,000 TCR beta sequences at a false discovery rate of 0.05 in a later analysis. Because counts were too low, approximately 18 rarely observed V segments, including chromosome 9 orphons, were excluded from the earlier analysis of 587 of the donors. In a later analysis, the rate of TCR association differed among HLA loci, with DRB1 alleles having the most associated TCRs and HLA-C alleles having the fewest. The sequencing pipeline was judged likely to have produced a cluster of highly shared sequence variants as a technical artifact.

In total, about 650 healthy bone marrow donors made up the cohort. At the time of sampling, every cohort member was nominally healthy, though immune exposures that went unrecorded were likely present. The donor tested CMV seronegative, placing the donor among the 352 seronegative members of the cohort. Every donor gave a peripheral blood sample, and the peripheral blood mononuclear cells from that sample were used for TCR beta sequencing. The Qiagen DNeasy Blood Extraction Kit was used to extract genomic DNA from the blood cell samples. Libraries were constructed by the immunoSEQ multiplex PCR assay. The multiplex PCR relied on a mix of 60 forward primers for TCR Vbeta segments and 13 reverse primers for TCR Jbeta segments. A multiplex PCR assay on genomic DNA amplified the CDR3 region of rearranged TCR beta genes. The Illumina HiSeq System was used to sequence the amplified TCR beta libraries as 87-base-pair reads. The source study handled its data this way. A later analysis tallied roughly 76 million unique TCR beta chains across the 610 or so repertoires, and about 10 million of those chains were shared by two or more donors. Raw reads were error-corrected and collapsed into unique sequences by a nearest-neighbor algorithm in which closely related sequences were merged to remove PCR and sequencing errors. To assign V, D and J gene segments, CDR3 sequences were aligned to IMGT reference sequences. For a sequence to be retained, a match of at least six nucleotides was required to both a V gene segment and a J gene segment. A rearrangement counted as productive if the CDR3 had no stop codons and remained in frame with V and J, and every other rearrangement counted as non-productive. CDR3 was defined according to IMGT convention as the region running from the second conserved V-encoded cysteine to the conserved J-encoded phenylalanine. Sequences without an unambiguous match to a single V gene segment were excluded from the earlier analysis of about 630 of the donors. An earlier analysis of a few hundred of the donors called V segments functional above 56.7% productive rearrangements and segregating when the between-donor standard deviation exceeded 5%. A statistical classification framework was developed to diagnose cytomegalovirus status using the catalog of TCR beta chain sequences. In a later analysis, V and J genes were assigned by comparing TCR nucleotide sequences against IMGT/GENE-DB human TR gene sequences. A later analysis assigned CDR3 sequences and most-parsimonious VDJ recombination scenarios with the TCRdist pipeline. In a later analysis, each TCR beta chain was defined by its CDR3 amino acid sequence together with its V-gene family, and reads without a unique V-gene family were excluded. In a later analysis, 450 to 600 highly shared, low-generation-probability nucleotide sequences were removed to address suspected cross-contamination and a sequencing artifact. In a later analysis, a clonal expansion index for each public chain was calculated from normalized within-repertoire ranks of inferred template counts. Generation probabilities in a later analysis came from a VDJ recombination model fitted to out-of-frame rearrangements, and those results were checked against IGoR. Hypergeometric tests were used in a later analysis to score TCR-TCR, TCR-HLA and TCR-CMV co-occurrence, with a repertoire-size bias correction applied to the TCR pairs. To estimate false discovery rates, a later analysis permuted the HLA or CMV assignments 20 times. In a later analysis, co-occurring TCRs were grouped using DBSCAN, and TCRdist sequence similarity was added for clustering within HLA-allele-positive subsets. For co-occurrence clustering, repertoires with fewer than 30,000 or more than 120,000 public chains were excluded, along with four or five repertoires with anomalous nucleotide sharing. Held by TCRdb, this immuneACCESS table contains in-frame sequences only and omits some clones. Under half of the omission traces to an unresolved V gene where checked; the cause of the rest is unknown. V and J calls and clone size are copied from that table; D and trimming were computed from the DNA. The sample table records roughly 150,000 clones; 72% of these occur just once. Of the sample, approximately 2% is held by the ten largest clones.

CDR1 and CDR2 are drawn from the germline V gene (reference sequence): SEHNR, FQNEAQ. Inclusive of the bounding cysteine and phenylalanine, the CDR3 is 13 residues long. Of the read, only the CDR3 DNA is kept; its 39 bases are in frame from base 1. V sheds 3 bases and J sheds 4 bases, leaving 9 bases between their ends. Worth noting for this clone: Its specific antigen is unknown. It has no much larger one-base neighbor in the sample; base qualities were not kept.

The specimen sequenced was PBMCs. The TCR comes from a man in his forties in good health and CMV-seronegative. The V and J segments used are TRBV7-9 and TRBJ1-1, with TRBD1 tentatively as D gene (5 bases match). The CDR3 here reads CASSLQGFTEAFF. DNA sequence: TGTGCCAGCAGCTTGCAGGGATTCACTGAAGCTTTCTTT.